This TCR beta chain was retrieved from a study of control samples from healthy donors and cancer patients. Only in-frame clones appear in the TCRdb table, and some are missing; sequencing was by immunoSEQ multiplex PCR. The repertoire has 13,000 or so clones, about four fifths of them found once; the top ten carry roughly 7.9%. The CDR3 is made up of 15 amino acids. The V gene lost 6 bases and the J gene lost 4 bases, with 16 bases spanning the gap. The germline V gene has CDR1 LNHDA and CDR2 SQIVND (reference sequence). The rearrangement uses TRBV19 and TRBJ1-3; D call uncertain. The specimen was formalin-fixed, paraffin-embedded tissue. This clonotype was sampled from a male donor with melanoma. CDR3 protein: CASSGRLTAGNTIYF. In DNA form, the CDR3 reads TGTGCCAGTAGCGGCAGACTAACTGCGGGAAACACCATATATTTT.